This is a list of T cell receptor beta chains from one sample in a study of Tregs in tolerant kidney transplant recipients. Some clones are missing from TCRdb's copy, which holds only in-frame ones; the method was immunoSEQ multiplex PCR. The profile covers about 240,000 clones, with 80% to 85% appearing a single time and over 0.5% taken by the ten largest. The specimen sequenced was CD4+ T cells from blood. These receptors came from a human donor in good health. CDR3s include the opening cysteine and the closing phenylalanine or tryptophan. Each record gives: V gene, D gene, J gene, clone size, CDR3 protein, CDR3 DNA. The D gene is left open where the match is weak. Expanded clones are given a class, and other clones once, few, many or no size at all.

TRBV10-2	-	TRBJ2-1	-	CASSESERQGAYNEQFF	TGCGCCAGCAGTGAGTCGGAGAGGCAGGGCGCCTACAATGAGCAGTTCTTC
TRBV6-4	-	TRBJ2-2	few	CASSEGNTGELFF	TGTGCCAGCAGTGAGGGAAACACCGGGGAGCTGTTTTTT
TRBV11-2	TRBD2	TRBJ2-7	few	CASRLAGGLGEQYF	TGTGCCAGCAGGCTAGCGGGGGGCCTGGGGGAGCAGTACTTC
TRBV5-4	-	TRBJ1-2	few	CASSLRAGSNGYTF	TGTGCCAGCAGCTTGAGGGCAGGATCGAATGGCTACACCTTC
TRBV7-2	TRBD1	TRBJ1-5	-	CASSSWTGISNQPQHF	TGTGCCAGCAGCTCCTGGACAGGTATTAGCAATCAGCCCCAGCATTTT
TRBV19	-	TRBJ1-2	-	CASSKGGADRLRYGYTF	TGTGCCAGTAGTAAGGGGGGTGCGGACAGACTCCGGTATGGCTACACCTTC
TRBV5-1	-	TRBJ1-3	-	CASSLASGEAGNTIYF	TGCGCCAGCAGCTTGGCATCAGGGGAGGCTGGAAACACCATATATTTT
TRBV11-3	-	TRBJ2-1	once	CASSYLIGGEQFF	TGTGCCAGCAGCTACCTGATCGGGGGTGAGCAGTTCTTC
TRBV18	-	TRBJ1-1	-	CASLLGSKAFF	TGTGCCAGCTTGCTGGGCTCCAAAGCTTTCTTT
TRBV6-5	-	TRBJ2-1	-	CASSRGNYNEQFF	TGTGCCAGCAGCAGAGGGAACTACAATGAGCAGTTCTTC
TRBV18	-	TRBJ1-6	-	CASSPRNSPLHF	TGTGCCAGCTCACCCAGGAATTCACCCCTCCACTTT